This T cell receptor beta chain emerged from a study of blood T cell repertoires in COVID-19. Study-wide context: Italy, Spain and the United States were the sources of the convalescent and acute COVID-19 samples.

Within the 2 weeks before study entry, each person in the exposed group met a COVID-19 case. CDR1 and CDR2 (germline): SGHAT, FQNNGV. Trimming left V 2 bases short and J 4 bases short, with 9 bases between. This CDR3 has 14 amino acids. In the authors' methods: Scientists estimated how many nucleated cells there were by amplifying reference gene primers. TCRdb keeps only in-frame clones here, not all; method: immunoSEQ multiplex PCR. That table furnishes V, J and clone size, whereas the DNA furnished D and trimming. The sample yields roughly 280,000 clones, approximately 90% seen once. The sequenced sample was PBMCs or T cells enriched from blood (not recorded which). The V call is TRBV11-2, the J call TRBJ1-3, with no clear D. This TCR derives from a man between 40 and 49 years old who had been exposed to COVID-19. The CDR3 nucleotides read TGTGCCAGCAGCTTAAGTTTGCTAGGAAACACCATATATTTT. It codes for CASSLSLLGNTIYF.